A single sample is the source of the 32 T cell receptor beta chains below, sequenced in a study of blood T cell repertoires in COVID-19. Repertoires were generated with immunoSEQ multiplex PCR, while TCRdb's copy carries only in-frame clones and drops some. The sample has some 50,000 clones; 88% are singletons. Input material: peripheral blood. The receptor set was obtained from a human donor in a cohort sampled during active COVID-19.

J is TRBJ1-1 and V is TRBV6-5, with TRBD1 matching over 7 bases. Germline CDR1 MNHEY, CDR2 SVGAGI. The V and J ends lost 6 bases and 0 bases, in that order; junction bases with no gene match: 4. The CDR3 covers 14 residues. This CDR3 is CASRNDRVNTEAFF. The CDR3 DNA is TGTGCCAGCAGGAACGACAGGGTGAACACTGAAGCTTTCTTT.

The chain has TRBV5-4 and TRBJ2-7; 11 nucleotides agree with TRBD2. The germline V gene encodes CDR1 SGHNT and CDR2 YYREEE (reference sequence). Trimming at V came to 2 bases and at J to 2 bases, leaving 3 bases not matched to a gene. CDR3 size: 15 residues. The CDR3 is CASSFLTSGAYEQYF. The CDR3 DNA follows: TGTGCCAGCAGCTTCCTGACTAGCGGGGCCTACGAGCAGTACTTC.

The rearrangement uses TRBV5-4 and TRBJ1-2, with no clear D. V was shortened by 0 bases and J by 2 bases, with 5 bases between the two germline ends. Germline CDR1 and CDR2: SGHNT and YYREEE (reference sequence). The CDR3 length is 13 residues. The CDR3 bases are TGTGCCAGCAGCTTGGACGGGAACTATGGCTACACCTTC. As protein: CASSLDGNYGYTF.

The rearrangement joins TRBV5-1 to TRBJ2-7; D uncertain. There are 12 residues in the CDR3. V gave up 5 bases and J gave up 3 bases, with 9 bases separating them. The germline V gene encodes CDR1 SGHRS and CDR2 YFSETQ. The CDR3 sequence: CASRLQNYEQYF. The CDR3 nucleotides are TGCGCCAGCAGATTACAGAACTACGAGCAGTACTTC.

The V call is TRBV6-5, the J call TRBJ2-7; tentative D call: TRBD2 (7 bases). V lost 6 bases and J lost 0, with 15 bases in between. CDR3 size: 15 residues. Germline loops: CDR1 MNHEY, CDR2 SVGAGI. The CDR3 reads CASRESGTISYEQYF. CDR3 DNA sequence: TGTGCCAGCAGGGAGAGCGGGACAATCTCCTACGAGCAGTACTTC.

The sample holds one count of this clone. V gene TRBV6-5 combines with J gene TRBJ2-7, with 7 bases identical to TRBD1. The V segment lost 2 bases and the J segment 3 bases; nucleotides outside the gene matches: 7. This CDR3 is built from 15 residues. CDR1 is MNHEY and CDR2 is SVGAGI in the germline V gene. This CDR3 is CASSYRQGVDYEQYF. CDR3 bases: TGTGCCAGCAGTTACCGACAGGGCGTCGACTACGAGCAGTACTTC.

The CDR3 DNA follows: TGTGCCAGCAGCCCCCTAGCGGGAGGGAACACCGGGGAGCTGTTTTTT. Translated: CASSPLAGGNTGELFF. The V and J genes are TRBV7-7 and TRBJ2-2; TRBD2 aligns across 11 bases. CDR1 SSHAT and CDR2 FNYEAQ come from the germline V gene (reference sequence). The CDR3 extends over 16 amino acids. Trimming at V came to 5 bases and at J to 1 base, leaving 3 bases not matched to a gene. Variable domain in full (rest from reference TRBV7-7 and TRBJ2-2): GAGVSQSPRYKVTKRGQDVTLRCDPISSHATLYWYQQALGQGPEFLTYFNYEAQPDKSGLPSDRFSAERPEGSISTLTIQRTEQRDSAMYRCASSPLAGGNTGELFFGEGSRLTVL.

The chain links TRBV5-1 to TRBJ2-3, with D possibly being TRBD2 (6 bases). The CDR3 is 16 amino acids. Germline V gene lookup returns CDR1 SGHRS and CDR2 YFSETQ. V was trimmed by 0 bases and J by 2 bases, leaving 13 bases between them. This chain's CDR3 is CASSLARGSPTDTQYF. As DNA, the CDR3 is TGCGCCAGCAGCTTGGCGCGGGGATCCCCCACAGATACGCAGTATTTT.

This clone came up a few times. V is TRBV19 and J is TRBJ1-4; no reliable D call. This CDR3 is built from 14 residues. From germline, CDR1 is LNHDA and CDR2 SQIVND (reference sequence). Trimming took off 5 bases at V and 10 bases at J, with 17 bases between the two ends. Written as DNA, the CDR3 is TGTGCCAGTAGTCTCGACGGCGAGGTCGGAAAACTGTTTTTT. Encoded protein: CASSLDGEVGKLFF.

The chain recombines TRBV4-2 with TRBJ2-1, with 8 bases identical to TRBD2. Germline CDR1 and CDR2: LGHNA and YNFKEQ. Trimming at V came to 0 bases and at J to 11 bases, leaving 9 bases not matched to a gene. There are 15 residues in the CDR3. The CDR3 nucleotides read TGTGCCAGCAGCCAAGATCCCAGCGGGAGAACCCAGCAGTTCTTC. It encodes CASSQDPSGRTQQFF.

CDR3 residues: CASSIGQGVNTQYF. CDR3 DNA: TGTGCCAGCAGCATTGGACAGGGGGTAAATACGCAGTATTTT. The V and J genes are TRBV5-6 and TRBJ2-3, with 10 bases identical to TRBD1. The CDR3 loop spans 14 amino acids. Trimming removed 4 bases from V and 7 bases from J; junction bases left unmatched: 6. CDR1 and CDR2 (germline): SGHDT, YYEEEE.

The chain uses TRBV2 and TRBJ2-7; 9 positions match TRBD2. Germline V gene lookup returns CDR1 SNHLY and CDR2 FYNNEI. The CDR3 runs to 18 residues. The trim removed 3 bases at V and 3 bases at J, leaving 15 bases unmatched. CDR3 sequence (DNA): TGTGCCAGCAGTGAGGGCGGGCTAGCGGGAAAAAACTTCTACGAGCAGTACTTC. Its protein is CASSEGGLAGKNFYEQYF.

The chain joins TRBV6-2 or TRBV6-3 to TRBJ2-7; 7 bases fit TRBD1. Trimming took 4 bases from V and 2 from J; bases not matched to a gene: 8. There are 15 residues in the CDR3. Per germline, CDR1 MNHEY and CDR2 SVGEGT. DNA of the CDR3: TGTGCCAGCAGTTTCGACAGGGTTCTACCCTACGAGCAGTACTTC. Its protein product is CASSFDRVLPYEQYF.

The J gene is TRBJ1-5, the V gene TRBV6-4, with D possibly matching TRBD1 (6 bases). This CDR3 has 18 residues. In germline, CDR1 is MRHNA, CDR2 SNTAGT. The V and J ends lost 9 bases and 1 base respectively, with 25 bases between them. The CDR3 loop is CARGGGTPGQGSNQPQHF. DNA for the CDR3: TGTGCCAGAGGGGGGGGAACACCGGGACAAGGGAGCAATCAGCCCCAGCATTTT.

The chain has TRBV18 and TRBJ2-1; 13 positions match TRBD2. The CDR3 runs to 16 residues. From germline, CDR1 is KGHSH and CDR2 LQKENI. Losses at the gene ends were 5 bases for V and 7 bases for J; bases not matched to a gene: 8. As DNA, the CDR3 is TGTGCCAGCTCAGCTCCGGGACTAGCGGGAAGTAATGAGCAGTTCTTC. Amino acid sequence: CASSAPGLAGSNEQFF.

The V call is TRBV2, the J call TRBJ2-5, with 7 bases that match TRBD1. The germline V gene has CDR1 SNHLY and CDR2 FYNNEI. J was trimmed by 2 bases and V by 4 bases; bases with no gene match: 4. The CDR3 length is 14 residues. CDR3 in amino acids: CASSGRDRQETQYF. The CDR3 region has the DNA TGTGCCAGCAGTGGAAGGGACAGACAAGAGACCCAGTACTTC.

The CDR3 region is CASSRLTGGRTEAFF. The CDR3 DNA reads TGTGCCAGCAGCCGCCTGACAGGGGGCAGGACTGAAGCTTTCTTT. The gene calls are TRBV6-5 and TRBJ1-1, with TRBD1 matching 10 bases. Germline values: CDR1 MNHEY, CDR2 SVGAGI. The CDR3 runs 15 residues. With V trimmed by 6 bases and J by 5 bases, 9 bases remained unmatched.

This chain links TRBV18 with TRBJ1-1; 7 bases match TRBD1. After removal of 4 bases from V and 1 base from J, the junction contained 0 bases not matched to a gene. The germline V gene has CDR1 KGHSH and CDR2 LQKENI. The CDR3 spans 13 residues. CDR3 amino acids: CASSQGANTEAFF. CDR3 bases: TGTGCCAGCTCACAGGGGGCGAACACTGAAGCTTTCTTT.

The V gene is TRBV10-1, the J gene TRBJ2-2; TRBD2 is a possible D gene (6 bases). Trimming removed 3 bases from V and 5 bases from J, with 10 bases in between. The CDR3 loop spans 14 amino acids. In germline, CDR1 is WNHNN, CDR2 SYGVQD (reference sequence). This CDR3 reads CASSDGRGTGELFF. DNA for the CDR3: TGCGCCAGCAGTGACGGCCGGGGGACCGGGGAGCTGTTTTTT.

The CDR3 sequence: CASSTRYRARNEQFF. The CDR3 DNA is TGTGCCAGTAGTACCCGCTACAGGGCCCGGAATGAGCAGTTCTTC. The rearrangement links TRBV19 to TRBJ2-1; tentatively, D is TRBD1 (6 bases). The germline gives CDR1 LNHDA, CDR2 SQIVND (reference sequence). The CDR3 has 15 residues. V was trimmed by 4 bases and J by 7 bases, leaving 17 bases between them.

V usage is TRBV3-1 (or the pseudogene TRBV3-2) and J usage is TRBJ2-2; 7 nucleotides line up with TRBD2. With 1 base clipped from V and 6 bases from J, the junction kept 11 bases outside the gene matches. CDR1 and CDR2 from the germline V gene are LGHDT and YNNKEL (reference sequence). The CDR3 is 17 residues long. Here the CDR3 DNA reads TGTGCCAGCAGCCAAGGACCGATCGCGGGAGCCGCCGGGGAGCTGTTTTTT. This translates into CASSQGPIAGAAGELFF.

The chain joins TRBV6-6 to TRBJ2-1; D is uncertain. CDR1 and CDR2 (germline): MNHNY, SVGAGI (reference sequence). The CDR3 spans 13 residues. The V and J ends lost 8 bases and 3 bases respectively, with 11 bases between them. CDR3 protein: CASQPGDYNEQFF. In nucleotides, the CDR3 is TGTGCCAGCCAGCCTGGAGACTACAATGAGCAGTTCTTC.

The chain joins TRBV6-2 or TRBV6-3 to TRBJ2-7; TRBD1 agrees at 7 bases. Losses at the gene ends were 2 bases for V and 6 bases for J; bases not matched to a gene: 4. This CDR3 spans 13 amino acids. CDR1 is MNHEY, CDR2 SVGEGT, per germline. The CDR3 spells CASSYRGLFEQYF. The CDR3 DNA sequence: TGTGCCAGCAGTTACAGGGGGCTTTTCGAGCAGTACTTC.

The chain uses TRBV4-2 and TRBJ2-4; TRBD2 matches at 7 bases. From germline, CDR1 is LGHNA and CDR2 YNFKEQ. The CDR3 has 14 residues. V lost 4 bases to trimming and J lost 3 bases; unmatched junction nucleotides: 3. In nucleotides, the CDR3 is TGTGCCAGCAGCCGGGGGGGGAACAAAAACATTCAGTACTTC. As protein: CASSRGGNKNIQYF.

This clone showed up just once. The gene calls are TRBV7-8 and TRBJ2-7; 8 bases line up with TRBD1. Germline lookup yields CDR1 SGHVS and CDR2 FQNEAQ. With V trimmed by 5 bases and J by 2 bases, 11 bases remained unmatched. The CDR3 is made up of 16 amino acids. CDR3 DNA sequence: TGTGCCAGCAGCCGAGCCGGACAGGGTTTTCCCTACGAGCAGTACTTC. Amino acids: CASSRAGQGFPYEQYF. The whole variable domain, filled in from reference TRBV7-8 and TRBJ2-7, reads GAGVSQSPRYKVAKRGQDVALRCDPISGHVSLFWYQQALGQGPEFLTYFQNEAQLDKSGLPSDRFFAERPEGSVSTLKIQRTQQEDSAVYLCASSRAGQGFPYEQYFGPGTRLTVT.

This clone was detected only a few times. The V gene is TRBV28, the J gene TRBJ1-4; TRBD1 aligns across 9 bases. This CDR3 contains 15 residues. Germline assignment: CDR1 MDHEN and CDR2 SYDVKM. V was clipped by 6 bases and J by 6 bases; unmatched bases: 8. The CDR3 DNA is TGTGCCAGCAGGCCTGCGGGACAGGGCTATGAAAAACTGTTTTTT. Its translation: CASRPAGQGYEKLFF.

The rearrangement joins TRBV21-1 to TRBJ1-5; TRBD1 is taken as the D call from the table, unchecked against the DNA. TRBV21-1 is an annotated pseudogene. The CDR3 extends over 19 amino acids. The CDR3, as DNA: TGTGCCAGCAGCAACCTCCCGGGACAGAGGTCCGGAAGCAATCAGCCCCAGCATTTT. Amino acids: CASSNLPGQRSGSNQPQHF.

This clone has just one count. The J gene is TRBJ2-2, the V gene TRBV19, with TRBD2 matching over 15 bases. The germline V gene encodes CDR1 LNHDA and CDR2 SQIVND (reference sequence). V lost 3 bases to trimming and J lost 0 bases; unmatched junction nucleotides: 11. The CDR3 runs 21 residues. CDR3 nucleotides: TGTGCCAGTAGTATCTCCAGGCCGGGACTAGCGGGAGGAGCGAACACCGGGGAGCTGTTTTTT. Protein sequence: CASSISRPGLAGGANTGELFF.

A remark on this clone: Other DNA sequences in this sample translate to the same CDR3. The CDR3 is CASSPQGLNTEAFF. CDR3 sequence (DNA): TGTGCCAGTAGCCCACAGGGATTGAACACTGAAGCTTTCTTT. The gene calls are TRBV19 and TRBJ1-1, with D perhaps TRBD1 (6 bases). The germline gives CDR1 LNHDA, CDR2 SQIVND (reference sequence). This CDR3 is 14 amino acids long. V was clipped by 6 bases and J by 0 bases, with 11 bases between them.

The V call is TRBV7-9, the J call TRBJ2-3; D might be TRBD2 (5 bases). The germline V gene has CDR1 SEHNR and CDR2 FQNEAQ (reference sequence). V lost 5 bases, J lost 1 base, and 13 bases lay in between. This CDR3 spans 15 amino acids. The CDR3 DNA follows: TGTGCCAGCAGCCCTCTCGGGGATCGCACAGATACGCAGTATTTT. This translates into CASSPLGDRTDTQYF. The full variable domain, its missing parts supplied by reference TRBV7-9 and TRBJ2-3, is DTGVSQNPRHKITKRGQNVTFRCDPISEHNRLYWYRQTLGQGPEFLTYFQNEAQLEKSRLLSDRFSAERPKGSFSTLEIQRTEQGDSAMYLCASSPLGDRTDTQYFGPGTRLTVL.

The chain carries TRBV28 and TRBJ1-1; D ambiguous. This CDR3 has 15 residues. Looked up from germline, CDR1 is MDHEN and CDR2 is SYDVKM. V was cut by 4 bases and J by 5 bases, with 17 bases left in between. The CDR3 spells CASSSEVGRKTEAFF. As DNA, the CDR3 is TGTGCCAGCAGTTCAGAGGTAGGTCGTAAAACTGAAGCTTTCTTT.

This clone was seen more than once but under ten times. The rearrangement joins TRBV6-2 or TRBV6-3 to TRBJ1-5, with D perhaps matching TRBD1 (6 bases). V dropped 5 bases and J dropped 2 bases, with 13 bases sitting between them. Germline CDR1 and CDR2: MNHEY and SVGEGT. The CDR3 has 15 amino acids. CDR3 in DNA: TGTGCCAGCAGTGGACAGCCAGGGCGCAATCAGCCCCAGCATTTT. It specifies CASSGQPGRNQPQHF.